These 11 T cell receptor beta chains share one sample of origin, sequenced in a study of cytomegalovirus exposure and HLA in healthy donors. Use of 60 Vbeta and 13 Jbeta primers characterized the PCR. Method: immunoSEQ multiplex PCR; TCRdb's copy keeps in-frame clones and lacks some. Its listing shows 120,000 to 150,000 clones. Sequences were obtained from PBMCs. The receptors derive from a woman aged 18-29 years in good health and CMV-seronegative.

The chain joins TRBV6-1 to TRBJ1-2, with D uncertain. V lost 1 base to trimming and J lost 0 bases, with 9 bases between them. The CDR3 runs 15 residues. Germline assignment: CDR1 MNHNS and CDR2 SASEGT. The DNA of the CDR3 is TGTGCCAGCAGTGAAGGGTGGCAGGCTAACTATGGCTACACCTTC. It encodes CASSEGWQANYGYTF.

About this clone: One end of the junction varies from germline; a read error may be responsible. This chain links TRBV10-3 with TRBJ1-2, with TRBD1 as a possible D gene (5 bases). Germline lookup yields CDR1 ENHRY and CDR2 SYGVKD. The CDR3 sequence is 14 residues long. The CDR3 protein is CAISGLGRGESQYF. The CDR3 DNA reads TGTGCCATCAGTGGCCTGGGACGGGGGGAGTCCCAATACTTC.

The gene calls are TRBV6-5 and TRBJ1-5; no clear D. This CDR3 spans 14 amino acids. With 6 bases removed from V and 4 bases from J, the gap between germline ends came to 13 bases. The germline gives CDR1 MNHEY, CDR2 SVGAGI. CDR3 bases: TGTGCCAGCAGACCAACAAGATTTAATCAGCCCCAGCATTTT. This translates into CASRPTRFNQPQHF.

The chain uses TRBV5-1 and TRBJ2-1; tentative D call: TRBD1 (5 bases). The CDR3 has 17 residues. The germline gives CDR1 SGHRS, CDR2 YFSETQ. Between the trimmed V and J ends, which lost 4 bases and 4 bases, there was a span of 21 bases. CDR3 DNA: TGCGCCAGCAGCCCAGCCCCCATCCTAGGGGCTTACAATGAGCAGTTCTTC. Protein: CASSPAPILGAYNEQFF.

V and J are TRBV5-1 and TRBJ1-1, with D possibly being TRBD1 (5 bases). Germline V lookup: CDR1 SGHRS, CDR2 YFSETQ. V was pared by 3 bases and J by 7 bases, with 25 bases between. The CDR3 extends over 17 amino acids. The DNA for the CDR3 is TGCGCCAGCAGCTCGGAGGGCGGGGCTGATAACGGTGGTGAAGCTTTCTTT. This sequence encodes CASSSEGGADNGGEAFF.

The rearrangement uses TRBV11-3 and TRBJ2-1; D may be TRBD2 (6 bases). The CDR3 extends over 14 amino acids. Germline-derived CDR1 and CDR2 are SGHNT and YENEEA. The V end was cut by 3 bases, the J end by 7 bases, with 13 bases between. CDR3 protein: CASSFLSAGNEQFF. The DNA for the CDR3 is TGTGCCAGCAGCTTCTTATCGGCGGGGAATGAGCAGTTCTTC.

CDR3 nucleotide sequence: TGTGCCAGCCGACAGGGACAGGGGCTCGGCTACGAGCAGTACGTC. It is translated as CASRQGQGLGYEQYV. The chain recombines TRBV5-4 with TRBJ2-7, with 10 bases lining up with TRBD1. V trimming: 7 bases; J trimming: 3 bases; junction bases outside the gene matches: 10. This CDR3 contains 15 residues. CDR1 is SGHNT, CDR2 YYREEE, per germline (reference sequence).

The genes are TRBV11-1 and TRBJ1-3; the D is unclear. V lost 2 bases, J lost 0 bases, and 14 bases lay in between. This CDR3 is built from 17 residues. CDR1 and CDR2 (germline): SGHAT, FQDESV (reference sequence). The CDR3 loop is CASSLSGGHRSGNTIYF. The CDR3 DNA reads TGTGCCAGCAGCTTAAGTGGTGGGCACCGCTCTGGAAACACCATATATTTT. Using reference TRBV11-1 and TRBJ1-3 for the parts outside the CDR3, the full variable domain is EAEVAQSPRYKITEKSQAVAFWCDPISGHATLYWYRQILGQGPELLVQFQDESVVDDSQLPKDRFSAERLKGVDSTLKIQPAELGDSAMYLCASSLSGGHRSGNTIYFGEGSWLTVV.

V is TRBV7-2 and J is TRBJ2-1; D unclear. CDR1 and CDR2 (germline): SGHTA, FQGNSA. Trimming took 5 bases from V and 6 from J, leaving 8 bases between them. The CDR3 is 12 residues long. The CDR3 sequence: CASSPYTNEQFF. In DNA form, the CDR3 reads TGTGCCAGCAGCCCGTACACCAATGAGCAGTTCTTC.

The rearrangement uses TRBV2 and TRBJ1-4; the match to TRBD1 covers 8 bases. Germline V gene lookup returns CDR1 SNHLY and CDR2 FYNNEI. V shed 8 bases, J shed 8 bases, and the junction held 7 bases outside the gene matches. The length of the CDR3 is 13 residues. The CDR3 sequence: CASGTGLREKLFF. DNA for the CDR3: TGTGCCAGCGGGACAGGACTGAGGGAAAAACTGTTTTTT.

The chain combines TRBV2 with TRBJ2-7; 10 nucleotides line up with TRBD1. The CDR3 covers 14 residues. The germline V gene has CDR1 SNHLY and CDR2 FYNNEI. Trimming cost V 7 bases and J 4 bases; bases outside gene matches: 7. The CDR3 DNA is TGTGCCAGCATCCTGGGGACAGGGGATTACGAGCAGTACTTC. The encoded protein is CASILGTGDYEQYF.